These 14 T cell receptor beta chains were sequenced from one sample in a study of blood T cell repertoires in COVID-19. Using immunoSEQ multiplex PCR, the repertoire was profiled, and TCRdb retains in-frame clones only, with some absent. The table lists about 95,000 clones, approximately 90% of them singletons, with 3.9% in the top ten. Sequenced sample: peripheral blood. The receptors here all came from a woman aged 50 to 60 in a cohort sampled during active COVID-19.

This sequence joins TRBV29-1 and TRBJ1-2, with TRBD1 identical over 10 bases. The CDR3 is made up of 13 amino acids. Germline CDR1 SQVTM, CDR2 ANQGSEA. The junction had 4 bases not matched to a gene; V was cut back by 5 bases and J by 4 bases. DNA of the CDR3: TGCAGCGTTAGCCGGGACAGGGGCTATGGCTACACCTTC. It translates to CSVSRDRGYGYTF. The full variable domain, rest sourced from reference TRBV29-1 and TRBJ1-2, is SAVISQKPSRDICQRGTSLTIQCQVDSQVTMMFWYRQQPGQSLTLIATANQGSEATYESGFVIDKFPISRPNLTFSTLTVSNMSPEDSSIYLCSVSRDRGYGYTFGSGTRLTVV.

This rearrangement joins TRBV27 to TRBJ2-3, with 10 bases identical to TRBD2. Germline CDR1 is MNHEY and CDR2 is SMNVEV (reference sequence). This CDR3 comprises 16 residues. V was pared by 0 bases and J by 4 bases, with 4 bases of the junction left unmatched. The CDR3 spells CASSLSSGGAPDTQYF. The CDR3 coding sequence is TGTGCCAGCAGTTTATCGAGCGGGGGGGCCCCAGATACGCAGTATTTT.

This clone has just one count. The CDR3 sequence: CASSQSRGTEAFF. Written as DNA, the CDR3 is TGTGCCAGCAGCCAAAGTAGGGGCACTGAAGCTTTCTTT. V gene TRBV3-1 (or the pseudogene TRBV3-2) combines with J gene TRBJ1-1; tentatively, D is TRBD1 (5 bases). V gave up 2 bases and J gave up 4 bases, with 8 bases separating them. There are 13 residues in the CDR3. Germline V gene data show CDR1 as LGHDT and CDR2 as YNNKEL (reference sequence).

V gene TRBV10-1 combines with J gene TRBJ2-5; 7 bases agree with TRBD2. This CDR3 contains 15 residues. V trimming: 6 bases; J trimming: 5 bases; junction bases outside the gene matches: 12. The germline V gene encodes CDR1 WNHNN and CDR2 SYGVQD (reference sequence). CDR3 DNA: TGCGCCAGCAGCGATGAGCGGGACCGCCCGGAGACCCAGTACTTC. It specifies CASSDERDRPETQYF.

This chain uses TRBV20-1 with TRBJ1-2; D remains unclear. V shed 5 bases and J shed 0 bases, with 10 bases lying between them. The CDR3 totals 13 residues. Germline V lookup: CDR1 DFQATT, CDR2 SNEGSKA (reference sequence). CDR3: CSARDRANYGYTF. In nucleotides, the CDR3 is TGCAGTGCTCGTGACCGAGCTAACTATGGCTACACCTTC.

This rearrangement joins TRBV4-2 to TRBJ1-2; 9 nucleotides line up with TRBD1. This CDR3 comprises 15 residues. The germline CDR1 and CDR2 sequences are LGHNA and YNFKEQ. The junction had 6 bases not matched to a gene; V was cut back by 0 bases and J by 7 bases. CDR3 DNA sequence: TGTGCCAGCAGCCAAGATTCGGAGACAGGGGGTGGCTACACCTTC. Its protein is CASSQDSETGGGYTF.

A single count supports this clone. The rearrangement uses TRBV9 and TRBJ2-7; 10 bases match TRBD1. CDR1 SGDLS and CDR2 YYNGEE come from the germline V gene. The V gene end was trimmed by 3 bases and the J gene end by 2 bases; junction bases not matched to a gene: 5. CDR3 size: 15 residues. CDR3 residues: CASSAGTGEAYEQYF. In DNA, the CDR3 is TGTGCCAGCAGCGCAGGGACAGGGGAAGCCTACGAGCAGTACTTC. The entire variable domain, with the rest obtained from reference TRBV9 and TRBJ2-7, is as follows: DSGVTQTPKHLITATGQRVTLRCSPRSGDLSVYWYQQSLDQGLQFLIQYYNGEERAKGNILERFSAQQFPDLHSELNLSSLELGDSALYFCASSAGTGEAYEQYFGPGTRLTVT.

The chain has TRBV28 and TRBJ2-1; a possible D gene is TRBD1 (5 bases). Trimming pared 5 bases from V and 2 bases from J, leaving 16 bases between. CDR1 is MDHEN and CDR2 is SYDVKM in the germline V gene. This CDR3 is 16 amino acids long. The CDR3 region has the DNA TGTGCCAGCAGTCCGCAGGGAAGGAGCACCTACAATGAGCAGTTCTTC. Translation: CASSPQGRSTYNEQFF.

The gene calls are TRBV5-6 and TRBJ1-2, with no clear D. V gave up 3 bases and J gave up 8 bases, with 14 bases separating them. The CDR3 length is 13 residues. Germline V gene sequence: CDR1 SGHDT, CDR2 YYEEEE. The CDR3, as DNA: TGTGCCAGCAGCTGGACGGAGGTGGGGGGCTACACCTTC. This codes for CASSWTEVGGYTF. Full variable domain (outside the CDR3, taken from reference TRBV5-6 and TRBJ1-2): DAGVTQSPTHLIKTRGQQVTLRCSPKSGHDTVSWYQQALGQGPQFIFQYYEEEERQRGNFPDRFSGHQFPNYSSELNVNALLLGDSALYLCASSWTEVGGYTFGSGTRLTVV.

This chain links TRBV5-5 with TRBJ1-1, with TRBD1 matching 7 bases. Germline V gene sequence: CDR1 SGHKS, CDR2 YYEKEE (reference sequence). V gave up 0 bases and J gave up 6 bases; unmatched junction bases: 11. The CDR3 has 16 amino acids. This CDR3 is CASSLVHSGTVAEAFF. For the CDR3, the DNA is TGTGCCAGCAGCTTGGTCCACTCCGGGACAGTCGCTGAAGCTTTCTTT.

This chain uses TRBV11-3 with TRBJ2-1; 10 bases line up with TRBD2. Germline lookup yields CDR1 SGHNT and CDR2 YENEEA. This CDR3 contains 15 residues. V gave up 3 bases and J gave up 9 bases; unmatched junction bases: 8. As DNA, the CDR3 is TGTGCCAGCAGCTTGTCTAGCGGGGGTGGGAGTGAGCAGTTCTTC. It yields the protein CASSLSSGGGSEQFF.

The rearrangement joins TRBV6-6 to TRBJ2-5; perhaps TRBD2 as D (5 bases). The CDR3 is made up of 15 amino acids. Looked up from germline, CDR1 is MNHNY and CDR2 is SVGAGI (reference sequence). Trimming cost V 5 bases and J 5 bases, with 18 bases left between them. The CDR3, as DNA: TGTGCCAGCAGTACCCGGGCCCCCACGGGGGAGACCCAGTACTTC. Encoded protein: CASSTRAPTGETQYF.

Here the CDR3 reads CASSQVGESNQPQHF. In DNA form, the CDR3 reads TGTGCCAGCAGCCAAGTTGGAGAAAGCAATCAGCCCCAGCATTTT. The V and J genes are TRBV3-1 (or the pseudogene TRBV3-2) and TRBJ1-5, with unresolved D. Germline V gives CDR1 LGHDT, CDR2 YNNKEL (reference sequence). The length of the CDR3 is 15 residues. V was trimmed by 1 base and J by 1 base, leaving 8 bases between them.

This clone was detected only once. The chain links TRBV12-5 to TRBJ2-1; 9 bases align to TRBD2. Looked up from germline, CDR1 is LGHNT and CDR2 is FRNRAP. The CDR3 loop spans 16 amino acids. Trimming removed 2 bases from V and 9 bases from J; junction bases left unmatched: 11. CDR3 nucleotide sequence: TGTGCTAGTGGTTTGCGAATAGGGACTAGCTTCACTGAGCAGTTCTTC. Its translation: CASGLRIGTSFTEQFF.